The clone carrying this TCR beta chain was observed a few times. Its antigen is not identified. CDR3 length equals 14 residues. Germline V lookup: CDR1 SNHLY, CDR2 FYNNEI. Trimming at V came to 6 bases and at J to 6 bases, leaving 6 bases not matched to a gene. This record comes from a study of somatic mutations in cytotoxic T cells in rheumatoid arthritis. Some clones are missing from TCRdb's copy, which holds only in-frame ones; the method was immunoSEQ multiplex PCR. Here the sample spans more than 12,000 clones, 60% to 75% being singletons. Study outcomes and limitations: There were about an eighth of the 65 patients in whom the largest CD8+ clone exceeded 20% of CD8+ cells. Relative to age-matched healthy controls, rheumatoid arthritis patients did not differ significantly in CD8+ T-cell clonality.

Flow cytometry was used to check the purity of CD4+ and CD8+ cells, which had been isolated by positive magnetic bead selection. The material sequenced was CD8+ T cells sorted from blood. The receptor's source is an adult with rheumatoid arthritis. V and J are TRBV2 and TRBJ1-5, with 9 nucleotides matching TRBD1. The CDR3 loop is CASRRGQGFQPQHF. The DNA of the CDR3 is TGTGCCAGCAGGCGCGGACAGGGGTTTCAGCCCCAGCATTTT.